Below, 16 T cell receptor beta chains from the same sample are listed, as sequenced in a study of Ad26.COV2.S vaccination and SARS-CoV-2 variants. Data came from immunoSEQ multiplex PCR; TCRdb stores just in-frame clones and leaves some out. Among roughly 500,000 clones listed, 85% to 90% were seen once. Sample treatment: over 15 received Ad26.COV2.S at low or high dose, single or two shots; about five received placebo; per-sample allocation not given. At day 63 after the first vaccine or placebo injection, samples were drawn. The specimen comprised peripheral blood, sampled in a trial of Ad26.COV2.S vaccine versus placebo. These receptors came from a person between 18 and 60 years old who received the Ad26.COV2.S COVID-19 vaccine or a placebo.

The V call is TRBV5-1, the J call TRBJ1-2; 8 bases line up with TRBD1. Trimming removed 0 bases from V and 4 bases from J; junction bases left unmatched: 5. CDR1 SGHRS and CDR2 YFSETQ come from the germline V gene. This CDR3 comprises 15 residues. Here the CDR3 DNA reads TGCGCCAGCAGCTTGGCGCAGGGGGCGTTCTATGGCTACACCTTC. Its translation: CASSLAQGAFYGYTF.

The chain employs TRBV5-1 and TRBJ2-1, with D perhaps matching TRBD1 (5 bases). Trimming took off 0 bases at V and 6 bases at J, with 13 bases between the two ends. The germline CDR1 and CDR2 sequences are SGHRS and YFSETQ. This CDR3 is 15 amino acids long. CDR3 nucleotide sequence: TGCGCCAGCAGCTTGGACGGTGGGGCCCCCAATGAGCAGTTCTTC. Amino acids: CASSLDGGAPNEQFF.

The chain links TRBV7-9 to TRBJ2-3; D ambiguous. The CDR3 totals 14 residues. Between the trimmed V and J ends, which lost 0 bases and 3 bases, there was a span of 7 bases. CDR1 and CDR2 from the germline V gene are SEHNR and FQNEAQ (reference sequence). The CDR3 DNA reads TGTGCCAGCAGCTTAGCCGCGTCTACAGATACGCAGTATTTT. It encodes CASSLAASTDTQYF.

CDR3 sequence: CASSRLLRADEQFF. The CDR3 coding sequence is TGTGCCAGCAGCCGACTCCTCCGGGCGGATGAGCAGTTCTTC. The V gene is TRBV5-6, the J gene TRBJ2-1; D uncertain. The CDR3 has 14 amino acids. Trimming removed 4 bases from V and 8 bases from J, with 16 bases in between. CDR1 and CDR2 from the germline V gene are SGHDT and YYEEEE. Full variable domain (missing parts from reference TRBV5-6 and TRBJ2-1): DAGVTQSPTHLIKTRGQQVTLRCSPKSGHDTVSWYQQALGQGPQFIFQYYEEEERQRGNFPDRFSGHQFPNYSSELNVNALLLGDSALYLCASSRLLRADEQFFGPGTRLTVL.

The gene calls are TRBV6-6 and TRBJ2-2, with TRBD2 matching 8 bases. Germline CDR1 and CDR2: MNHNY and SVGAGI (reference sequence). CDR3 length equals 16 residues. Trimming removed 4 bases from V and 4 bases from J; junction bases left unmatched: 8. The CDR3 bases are TGTGCCAGCAGTTTCCAAGCGGGGGCCGGCACCGGGGAGCTGTTTTTT. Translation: CASSFQAGAGTGELFF.

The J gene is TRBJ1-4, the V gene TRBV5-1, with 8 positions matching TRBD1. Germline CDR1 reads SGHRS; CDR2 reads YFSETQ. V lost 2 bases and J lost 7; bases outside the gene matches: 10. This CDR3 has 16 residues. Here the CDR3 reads CASSLFDRGVSEKLFF. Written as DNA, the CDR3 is TGCGCCAGCAGCTTATTTGACAGGGGTGTAAGTGAAAAACTGTTTTTT.

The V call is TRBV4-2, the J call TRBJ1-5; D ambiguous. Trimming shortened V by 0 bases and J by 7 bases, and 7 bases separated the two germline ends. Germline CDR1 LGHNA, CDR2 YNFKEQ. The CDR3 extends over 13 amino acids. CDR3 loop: CASSQDDYQPQHF. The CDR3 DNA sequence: TGTGCCAGCAGCCAAGATGACTACCAGCCCCAGCATTTT.

CDR3: CASSRDGNNEKLFF. The CDR3 DNA reads TGTGCCAGCAGCAGGGACGGGAATAATGAAAAACTGTTTTTT. V and J are TRBV9 and TRBJ1-4; D is possibly TRBD1 (5 bases). CDR3 length: 14 residues. V was shortened by 4 bases and J by 4 bases, with 11 bases between the two germline ends. CDR1 SGDLS and CDR2 YYNGEE come from the germline V gene.

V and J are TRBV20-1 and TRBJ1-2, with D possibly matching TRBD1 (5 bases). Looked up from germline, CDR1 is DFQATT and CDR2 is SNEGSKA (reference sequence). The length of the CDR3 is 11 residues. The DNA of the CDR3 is TGCATCGGGACTTCTAACTATGGCTACACCTTC. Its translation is CIGTSNYGYTF.

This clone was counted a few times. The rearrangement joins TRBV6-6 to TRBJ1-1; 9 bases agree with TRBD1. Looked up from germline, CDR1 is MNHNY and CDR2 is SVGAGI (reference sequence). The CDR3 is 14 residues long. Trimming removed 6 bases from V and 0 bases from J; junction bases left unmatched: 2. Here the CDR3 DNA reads TGTGCCAGCAGGGGACAGGGCATGAACACTGAAGCTTTCTTT. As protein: CASRGQGMNTEAFF.

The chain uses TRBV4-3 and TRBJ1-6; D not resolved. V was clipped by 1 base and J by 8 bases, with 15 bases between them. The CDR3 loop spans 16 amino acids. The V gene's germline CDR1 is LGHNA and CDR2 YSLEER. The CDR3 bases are TGCGCCAGCAGCCAAGGACGTGGGGTTGGGGATTCACCCCTCCACTTT. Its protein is CASSQGRGVGDSPLHF.

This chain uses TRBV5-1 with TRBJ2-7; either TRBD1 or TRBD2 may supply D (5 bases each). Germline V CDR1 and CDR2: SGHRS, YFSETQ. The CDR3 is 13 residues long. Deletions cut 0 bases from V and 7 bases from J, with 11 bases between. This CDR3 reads CASSLGGAWEQYF. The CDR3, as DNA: TGCGCCAGCAGCTTGGGAGGGGCCTGGGAGCAGTACTTC.

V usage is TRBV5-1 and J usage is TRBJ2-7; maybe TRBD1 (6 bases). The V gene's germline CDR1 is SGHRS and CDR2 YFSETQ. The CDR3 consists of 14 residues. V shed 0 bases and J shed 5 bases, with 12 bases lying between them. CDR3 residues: CASSLVAGDNEQYV. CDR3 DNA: TGCGCCAGCAGCTTGGTTGCAGGGGATAACGAGCAGTACGTC.

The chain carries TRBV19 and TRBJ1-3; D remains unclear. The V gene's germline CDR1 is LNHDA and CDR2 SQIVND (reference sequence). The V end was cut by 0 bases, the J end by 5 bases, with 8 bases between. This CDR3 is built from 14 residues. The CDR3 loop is CASSIDRQRNTIYF. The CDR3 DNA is TGTGCCAGTAGTATAGACCGGCAGCGAAACACCATATATTTT.

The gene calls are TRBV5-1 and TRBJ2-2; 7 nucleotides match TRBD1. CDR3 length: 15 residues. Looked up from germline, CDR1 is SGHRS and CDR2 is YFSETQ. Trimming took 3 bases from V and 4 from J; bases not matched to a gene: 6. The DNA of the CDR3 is TGCGCCAGCAGCTCGGGACAGCTTTTCACCGGGGAGCTGTTTTTT. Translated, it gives CASSSGQLFTGELFF.

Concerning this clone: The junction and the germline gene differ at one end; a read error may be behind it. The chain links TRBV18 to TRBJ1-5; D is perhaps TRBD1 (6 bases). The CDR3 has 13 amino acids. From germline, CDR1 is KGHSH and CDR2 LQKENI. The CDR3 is CASSPRTDQPQHF. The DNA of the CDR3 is TGTGCCAGCTCCCCACGGACAGATCAGCCCCAGCATTTT.